These T cell receptor beta chains were read from a single sample in a study of shared T cell receptors in the human thymus. Sequenced by immunoSEQ multiplex PCR; TCRdb stores in-frame clones only, minus some. This table holds hundreds of thousands of clones, around nine tenths found once. The same specimen was also included in a second study, on human thymus T cells.

The sequenced sample consisted of thymocytes. Receptors were obtained from a boy under two years old with a congenital heart defect. Each CDR3 is given with its conserved first and last residue. The D gene is left open where the match is weak. The size of a clone is reported for some rows only, either as once, few or many, or as a class for expanded clones.

clone_size	j_call	d_call	v_call	cdr3_length	cdr3_nt	cdr3_aa
.	TRBJ2-7	TRBD1	TRBV4-1	16	TGCGCCAGCAGGGCGAACCGGGACAGGGGGTTCTACGAGCAGTACTTC	CASRANRDRGFYEQYF
.	TRBJ2-1	.	TRBV18	19	TGTGCCAGCTCACGCCCACAGGGTAATCTCACCCTGGACTACAATGAGCAGTTCTTC	CASSRPQGNLTLDYNEQFF
.	TRBJ1-2	.	TRBV11-2	13	TGTGCCAGCAGCTCGTCTAAGAGCTATGGCTACACCTTC	CASSSSKSYGYTF
.	TRBJ2-1	.	TRBV5-6	14	TGTGCCAGCAGCGGGCCTGGCTCCTACAATGAGCAGTTCTTC	CASSGPGSYNEQFF
once	TRBJ2-7	TRBD1	TRBV19	14	TGTGCCAGTAGGGGGACAGGCACCTCCTACGAGCAGTACTTC	CASRGTGTSYEQYF
.	TRBJ2-7	.	TRBV14	16	TGTGCCAGCAGCCAAGCAAATTCGCGACAGCCGTACGAGCAGTACTTC	CASSQANSRQPYEQYF
.	TRBJ2-1	TRBD2	TRBV7-2	18	TGTGCCAGCAGCTCGCTCCCGGGACTAGCGGGGTCCTACAATGAGCAGTTCTTC	CASSSLPGLAGSYNEQFF
.	TRBJ2-5	TRBD1	TRBV5-4	14	TGTGCCACTCGGGACAGCCGCTCCCAAGAGACCCAGTACTTC	CATRDSRSQETQYF
.	TRBJ2-3	TRBD2	TRBV29-1	16	TGCAGCGCCGTCACTAGCGGGAGGTACCCCACAGATACGCAGTATTTT	CSAVTSGRYPTDTQYF
.	TRBJ2-7	.	TRBV14	19	TGTGCCAGCAGCCCACTACCCGGAATCGTGCGGTCGTTCCATTACGAGCAGTACTTC	CASSPLPGIVRSFHYEQYF
.	TRBJ2-2	.	TRBV23-1	17	TGCGCCAGCAGTCAATCGTTTCCGCAGGGGCGTACCGGGGAGCTGTTTTTT	CASSQSFPQGRTGELFF